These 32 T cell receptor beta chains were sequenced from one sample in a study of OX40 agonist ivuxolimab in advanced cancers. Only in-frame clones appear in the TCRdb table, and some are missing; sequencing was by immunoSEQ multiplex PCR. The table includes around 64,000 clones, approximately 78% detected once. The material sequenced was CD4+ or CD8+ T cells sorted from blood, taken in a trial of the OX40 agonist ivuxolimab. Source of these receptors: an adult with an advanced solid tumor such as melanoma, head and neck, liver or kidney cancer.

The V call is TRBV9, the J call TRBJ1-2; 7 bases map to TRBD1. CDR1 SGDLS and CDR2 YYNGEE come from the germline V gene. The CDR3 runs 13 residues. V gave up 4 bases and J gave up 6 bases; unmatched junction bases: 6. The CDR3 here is CASSRTGINGYTF. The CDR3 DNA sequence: TGTGCCAGCAGCCGGACAGGAATTAATGGCTACACCTTC. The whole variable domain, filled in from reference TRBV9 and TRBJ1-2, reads DSGVTQTPKHLITATGQRVTLRCSPRSGDLSVYWYQQSLDQGLQFLIQYYNGEERAKGNILERFSAQQFPDLHSELNLSSLELGDSALYFCASSRTGINGYTFGSGTRLTVV.

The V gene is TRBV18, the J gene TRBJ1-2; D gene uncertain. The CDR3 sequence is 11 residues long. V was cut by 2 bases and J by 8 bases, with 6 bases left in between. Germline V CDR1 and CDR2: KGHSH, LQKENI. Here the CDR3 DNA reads TGTGCCAGCTCACCAGGGGAGGGCTACACCTTC. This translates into CASSPGEGYTF.

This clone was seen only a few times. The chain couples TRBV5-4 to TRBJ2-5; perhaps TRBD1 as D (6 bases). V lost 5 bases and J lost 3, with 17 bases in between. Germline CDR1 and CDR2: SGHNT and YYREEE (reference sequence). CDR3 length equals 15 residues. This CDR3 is CASSYQGFGKETQYF. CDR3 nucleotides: TGTGCCAGCAGTTACCAGGGGTTTGGAAAAGAGACCCAGTACTTC.

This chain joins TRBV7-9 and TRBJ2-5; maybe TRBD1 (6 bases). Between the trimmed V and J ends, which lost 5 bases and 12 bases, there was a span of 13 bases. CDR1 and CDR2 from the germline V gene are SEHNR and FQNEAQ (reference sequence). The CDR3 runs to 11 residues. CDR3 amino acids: CASSVYREKYF. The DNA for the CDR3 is TGTGCCAGCAGCGTCTACAGGGAGAAGTACTTC.

Here the CDR3 reads CASSDREPLHF. The CDR3 nucleotides are TGTGCCAGCAGTGACAGGGAACCCCTCCACTTT. The chain carries TRBV21-1 and TRBJ1-6; no DNA check was done on the table's D call, TRBD1. TRBV21-1 is annotated as a pseudogene. The CDR3 contains 11 residues.

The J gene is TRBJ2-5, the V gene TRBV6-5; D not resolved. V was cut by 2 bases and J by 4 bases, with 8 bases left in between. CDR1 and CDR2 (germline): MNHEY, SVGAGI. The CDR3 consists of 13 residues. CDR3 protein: CASSYRAIETQYF. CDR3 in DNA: TGTGCCAGCAGTTACCGTGCAATAGAGACCCAGTACTTC.

CDR3 residues: CASSPRYTGEQYF. The CDR3 DNA sequence: TGCGCCAGCAGCCCTCGCTATACCGGCGAGCAGTACTTC. The chain recombines TRBV4-3 with TRBJ2-7; D is undetermined. The CDR3 consists of 13 residues. Germline CDR1 reads LGHNA; CDR2 reads YSLEER. Trimming removed 4 bases at V and 6 bases at J, with 13 bases between.

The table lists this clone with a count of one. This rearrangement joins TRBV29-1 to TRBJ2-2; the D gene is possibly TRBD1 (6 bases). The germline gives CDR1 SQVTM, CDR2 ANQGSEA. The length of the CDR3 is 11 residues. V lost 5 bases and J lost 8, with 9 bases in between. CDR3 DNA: TGCAGCGTTCGGACAGCGGGGGAGCTGTTTTTT. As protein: CSVRTAGELFF.

The chain's CDR3 is CASSIRGGLSGNTIYF. DNA of the CDR3: TGTGCCAGCTCCATCAGGGGGGGACTATCGGGAAACACCATATATTTT. The chain is built from TRBV11-2 and TRBJ1-3; TRBD1 aligns across 7 bases. J gave up 4 bases and V 8 bases, and 14 bases lay outside the gene matches. The CDR3 covers 16 residues. Germline lookup yields CDR1 SGHAT and CDR2 FQNNGV. Full variable domain (rest looked up from reference TRBV11-2 and TRBJ1-3): EAGVAQSPRYKIIEKRQSVAFWCNPISGHATLYWYQQILGQGPKLLIQFQNNGVVDDSQLPKDRFSAERLKGVDSTLKIQPAKLEDSAVYLCASSIRGGLSGNTIYFGEGSWLTVV.

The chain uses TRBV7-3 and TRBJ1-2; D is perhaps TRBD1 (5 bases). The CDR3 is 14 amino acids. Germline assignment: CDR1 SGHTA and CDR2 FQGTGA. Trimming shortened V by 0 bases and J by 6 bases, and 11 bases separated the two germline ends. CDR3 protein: CASSLTGREHGYTF. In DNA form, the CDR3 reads TGTGCCAGCAGCTTAACGGGCAGGGAGCATGGCTACACCTTC. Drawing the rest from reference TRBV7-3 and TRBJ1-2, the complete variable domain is GAGVSQTPSNKVTEKGKYVELRCDPISGHTALYWYRQSLGQGPEFLIYFQGTGAADDSGLPNDRFFAVRPEGSVSTLKIQRTERGDSAVYLCASSLTGREHGYTFGSGTRLTVV.

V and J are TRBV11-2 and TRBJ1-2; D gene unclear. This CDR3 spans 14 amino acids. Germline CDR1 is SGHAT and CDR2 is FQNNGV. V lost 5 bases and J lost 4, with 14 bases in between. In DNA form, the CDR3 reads TGTGCCAGCAGCCCACCTACCGTCTTCTATGGCTACACCTTC. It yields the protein CASSPPTVFYGYTF.

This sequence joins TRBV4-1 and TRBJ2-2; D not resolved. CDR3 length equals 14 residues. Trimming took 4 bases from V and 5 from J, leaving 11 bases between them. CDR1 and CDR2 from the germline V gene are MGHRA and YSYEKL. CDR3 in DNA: TGCGCCAGCAGCCCATTTCGAAATACCGGGGAGCTGTTTTTT. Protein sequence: CASSPFRNTGELFF.

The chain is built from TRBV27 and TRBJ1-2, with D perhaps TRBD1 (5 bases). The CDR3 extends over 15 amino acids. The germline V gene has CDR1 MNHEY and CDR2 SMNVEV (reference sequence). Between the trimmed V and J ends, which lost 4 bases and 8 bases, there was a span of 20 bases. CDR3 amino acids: CASSYEWDPSGGYTF. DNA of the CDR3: TGTGCCAGCAGTTATGAATGGGACCCCTCGGGAGGCTACACCTTC.

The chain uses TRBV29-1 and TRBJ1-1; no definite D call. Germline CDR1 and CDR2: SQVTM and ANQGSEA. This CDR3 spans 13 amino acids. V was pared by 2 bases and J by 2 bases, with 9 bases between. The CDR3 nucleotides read TGCAGCGTTGAACTGCGACCTAACACTGAAGCTTTCTTT. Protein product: CSVELRPNTEAFF.

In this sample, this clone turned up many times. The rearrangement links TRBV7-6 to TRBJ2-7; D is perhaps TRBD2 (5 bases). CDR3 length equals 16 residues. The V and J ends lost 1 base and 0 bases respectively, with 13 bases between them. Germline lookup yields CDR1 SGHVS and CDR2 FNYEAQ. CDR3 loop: CASSLEGKAASYEQYF. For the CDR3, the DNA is TGTGCCAGCAGCTTAGAAGGGAAAGCGGCCTCCTACGAGCAGTACTTC.

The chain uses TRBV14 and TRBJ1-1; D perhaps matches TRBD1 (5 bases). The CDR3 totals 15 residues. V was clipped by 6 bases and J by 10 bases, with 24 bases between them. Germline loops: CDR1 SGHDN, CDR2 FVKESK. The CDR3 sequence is CASRPIRDSSGGAFF. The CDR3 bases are TGTGCCAGCAGGCCAATACGAGACAGCTCTGGGGGAGCTTTCTTT.

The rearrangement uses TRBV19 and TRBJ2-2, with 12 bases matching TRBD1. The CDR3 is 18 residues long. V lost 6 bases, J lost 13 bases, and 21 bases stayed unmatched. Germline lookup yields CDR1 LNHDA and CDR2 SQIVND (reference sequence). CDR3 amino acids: CASRWNRDRGRGTATLFF. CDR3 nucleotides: TGTGCCAGTAGGTGGAATAGGGACAGGGGGCGAGGTACGGCTACGCTGTTTTTT.

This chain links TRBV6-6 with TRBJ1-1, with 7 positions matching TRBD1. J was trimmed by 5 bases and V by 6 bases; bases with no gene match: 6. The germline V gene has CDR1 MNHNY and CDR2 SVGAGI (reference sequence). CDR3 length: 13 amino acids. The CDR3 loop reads CASSRTGQTEAFF. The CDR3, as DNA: TGTGCCAGCAGCAGGACAGGCCAGACTGAAGCTTTCTTT.

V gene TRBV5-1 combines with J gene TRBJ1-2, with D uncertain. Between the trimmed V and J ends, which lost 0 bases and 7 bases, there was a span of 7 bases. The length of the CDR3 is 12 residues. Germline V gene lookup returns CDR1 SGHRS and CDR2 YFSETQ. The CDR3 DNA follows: TGCGCCAGCAGCTTGGGGGGTGCTGGCTACACCTTC. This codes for CASSLGGAGYTF.

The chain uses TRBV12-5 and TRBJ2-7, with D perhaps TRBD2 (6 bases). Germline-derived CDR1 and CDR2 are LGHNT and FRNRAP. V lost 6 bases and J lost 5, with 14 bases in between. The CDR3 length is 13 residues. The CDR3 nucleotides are TGTGCTAGTGGCCGGGACTGGGGCGACGAGCAGTACTTC. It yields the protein CASGRDWGDEQYF.

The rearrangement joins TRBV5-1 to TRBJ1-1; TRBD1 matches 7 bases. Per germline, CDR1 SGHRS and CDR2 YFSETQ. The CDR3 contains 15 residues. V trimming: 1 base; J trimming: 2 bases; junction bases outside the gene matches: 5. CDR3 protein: CASSLLGTDNTEAFF. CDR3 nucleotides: TGCGCCAGCAGCTTGTTAGGGACAGACAACACTGAAGCTTTCTTT.

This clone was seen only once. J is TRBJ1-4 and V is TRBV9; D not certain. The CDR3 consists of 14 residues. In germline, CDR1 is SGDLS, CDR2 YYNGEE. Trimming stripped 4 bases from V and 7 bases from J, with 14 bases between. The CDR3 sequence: CASSPPDEAEKLFF. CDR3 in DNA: TGTGCCAGCAGCCCTCCGGACGAAGCTGAAAAACTGTTTTTT.

CDR3 loop: CASRSIGVYEQYF. The CDR3 DNA is TGTGCCAGCAGATCGATCGGAGTCTACGAGCAGTACTTC. J is TRBJ2-7 and V is TRBV6-1; D gene uncertain. Germline CDR1 and CDR2: MNHNS and SASEGT. Deletions cut 6 bases from V and 3 bases from J, with 12 bases between. CDR3 length: 13 residues.

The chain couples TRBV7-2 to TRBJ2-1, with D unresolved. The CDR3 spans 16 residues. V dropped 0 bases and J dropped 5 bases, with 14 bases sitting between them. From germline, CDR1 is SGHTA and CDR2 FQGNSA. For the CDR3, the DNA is TGTGCCAGCAGCTTAGCGCTAATGTCTTTGGACAATGAGCAGTTCTTC. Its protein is CASSLALMSLDNEQFF.

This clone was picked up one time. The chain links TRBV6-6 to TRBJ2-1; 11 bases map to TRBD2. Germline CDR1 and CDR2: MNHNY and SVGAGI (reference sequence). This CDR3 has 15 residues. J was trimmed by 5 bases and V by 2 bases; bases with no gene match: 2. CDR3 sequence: CASSYGTSGHNEQFF. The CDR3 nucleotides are TGTGCCAGCAGTTACGGGACTAGCGGACACAATGAGCAGTTCTTC.

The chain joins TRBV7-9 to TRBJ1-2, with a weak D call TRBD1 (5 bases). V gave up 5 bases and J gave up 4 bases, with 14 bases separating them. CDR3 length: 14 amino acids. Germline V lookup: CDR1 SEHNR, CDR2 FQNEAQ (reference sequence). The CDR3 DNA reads TGTGCCAGCAGCCGGAGCAGGGAATCCTATGGCTACACCTTC. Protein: CASSRSRESYGYTF. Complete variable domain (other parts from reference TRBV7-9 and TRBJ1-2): DTGVSQNPRHKITKRGQNVTFRCDPISEHNRLYWYRQTLGQGPEFLTYFQNEAQLEKSRLLSDRFSAERPKGSFSTLEIQRTEQGDSAMYLCASSRSRESYGYTFGSGTRLTVV.

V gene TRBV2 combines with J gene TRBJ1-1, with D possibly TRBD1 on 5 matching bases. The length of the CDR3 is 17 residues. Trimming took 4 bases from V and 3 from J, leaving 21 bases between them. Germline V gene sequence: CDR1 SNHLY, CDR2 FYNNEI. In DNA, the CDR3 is TGTGCCAGCAGTGTAGGCGGGACGCAGTTTTCCTACACTGAAGCTTTCTTT. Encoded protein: CASSVGGTQFSYTEAFF.

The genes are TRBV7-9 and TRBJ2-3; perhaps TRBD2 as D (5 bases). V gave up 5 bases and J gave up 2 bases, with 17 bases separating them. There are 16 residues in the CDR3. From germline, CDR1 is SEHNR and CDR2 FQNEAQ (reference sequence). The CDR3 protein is CASSRDYSGNTDTQYF. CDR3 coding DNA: TGTGCCAGCAGCCGAGACTACTCCGGGAACACAGATACGCAGTATTTT.

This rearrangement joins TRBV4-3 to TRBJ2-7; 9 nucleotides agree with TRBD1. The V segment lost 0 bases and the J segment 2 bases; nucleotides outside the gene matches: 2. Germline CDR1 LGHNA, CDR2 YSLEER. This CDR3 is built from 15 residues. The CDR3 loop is CASSQETGGAYEQYF. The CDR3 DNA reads TGCGCCAGCAGCCAAGAGACAGGGGGGGCCTACGAGCAGTACTTC.

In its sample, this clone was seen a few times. The CDR3 is CASSRGQSINEAFF. The CDR3 nucleotides read TGCGCCAGCAGCCGTGGGCAGAGCATAAACGAAGCTTTCTTT. V gene TRBV5-1 combines with J gene TRBJ1-1; D is uncertain. This CDR3 has 14 amino acids. V was shortened by 4 bases and J by 8 bases, with 18 bases between the two germline ends. Germline lookup yields CDR1 SGHRS and CDR2 YFSETQ.

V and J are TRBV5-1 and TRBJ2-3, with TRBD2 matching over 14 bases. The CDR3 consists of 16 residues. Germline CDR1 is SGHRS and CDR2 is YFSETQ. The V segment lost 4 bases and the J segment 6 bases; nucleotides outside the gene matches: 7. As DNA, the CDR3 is TGCGCCAGCAGCACAGGGACTAGCGGGGGTCCGGATACGCAGTATTTT. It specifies CASSTGTSGGPDTQYF.

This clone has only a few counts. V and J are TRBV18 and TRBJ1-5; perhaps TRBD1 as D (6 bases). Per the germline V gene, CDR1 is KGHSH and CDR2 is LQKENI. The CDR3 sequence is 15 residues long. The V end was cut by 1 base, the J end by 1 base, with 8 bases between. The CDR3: CASSPRQESNQPQHF. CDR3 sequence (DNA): TGTGCCAGCTCACCACGACAGGAGAGCAATCAGCCCCAGCATTTT.